This T cell receptor (beta chain) was found in a study of blood T cell repertoires in COVID-19. Across the study: PBMCs, B-cell-depleted T cells, or T cells provided the cDNA or gDNA that made up the material.

Clones were sequenced by immunoSEQ multiplex PCR, and TCRdb holds only the in-frame ones, with some missing. The sample has around 250,000 clones; about 83% are singletons. CDR1 is LNHDA and CDR2 is SQIVND in the germline V gene (reference sequence). V was trimmed by 6 bases and J by 1 base, leaving 9 bases between them. The CDR3 is 13 residues long. The specimen sequenced was peripheral blood. The TCR comes from a man aged 25-45 years who had recovered from COVID-19. V is TRBV19 and J is TRBJ1-1, with D tentatively TRBD1 (5 bases). In DNA, the CDR3 is TGTGCCAGTAGGGCGGGACGGAACACTGAAGCTTTCTTT. Encoded protein: CASRAGRNTEAFF.